These 14 T cell receptor beta chains were all obtained from the same sample, sequenced in a study of T-cell memory formation after mild COVID-19. One entry per CDR3 protein, called by TCRdb with MiXCR from the 5' RACE reads. Counted here are roughly 170,000 distinct CDR3 sequences, approximately 17% occurring once; the ten biggest clones make up 3.9%. Sequencing input: PBMCs or a T cell subset sorted from them (not recorded which). These receptors all come from a man aged 18 to 30 who had mild COVID-19 (a few samples of this study predate the infection). Cell type and time point are not known.

A single count supports this clonotype. The gene calls are TRBV7-2 and TRBJ2-1; D not certain. The CDR3 covers 13 residues. With 0 bases removed from V and 3 bases from J, the gap between germline ends came to 3 bases. Per germline, CDR1 SGHTA and CDR2 FQGNSA. CDR3 sequence (DNA): TGTGCCAGCAGCTTAGCCTTCTACAATGAGCAGTTCTTC. This encodes CASSLAFYNEQFF.

This clonotype has more than one count but fewer than ten. The V call is TRBV7-2, the J call TRBJ1-4; D not certain. Germline-derived CDR1 and CDR2 are SGHTA and FQGNSA. The CDR3 contains 15 residues. Trimming cost V 1 base and J 3 bases, with 9 bases left between them. The CDR3 region is CASSLVGSSNEKLFF. The CDR3 nucleotides are TGTGCCAGCAGCTTAGTGGGGTCATCTAATGAAAAACTGTTTTTT.

The rearrangement joins TRBV5-6 to TRBJ2-1, with D perhaps given as TRBD1 or TRBD2 (5 bases each). Germline V gene data show CDR1 as SGHDT and CDR2 as YYEEEE. Trimming took off 4 bases at V and 12 bases at J, with 17 bases between the two ends. The CDR3 has 13 residues. The CDR3 is CASSTPSEGRQFF. In nucleotides, the CDR3 is TGTGCCAGCAGCACGCCTTCTGAGGGGAGGCAGTTCTTC. The entire variable domain, with the rest obtained from reference TRBV5-6 and TRBJ2-1, is as follows: DAGVTQSPTHLIKTRGQQVTLRCSPKSGHDTVSWYQQALGQGPQFIFQYYEEEERQRGNFPDRFSGHQFPNYSSELNVNALLLGDSALYLCASSTPSEGRQFFGPGTRLTVL.

V and J are TRBV5-6 and TRBJ1-1; D ambiguous. The V and J ends lost 7 bases and 3 bases respectively, with 13 bases between them. The germline CDR1 and CDR2 sequences are SGHDT and YYEEEE. CDR3 length: 13 residues. CDR3 sequence reads: CASYLGPHTEAFF. DNA of the CDR3: TGTGCCAGCTACCTAGGGCCTCACACTGAAGCTTTCTTT.

The sample holds a few counts of this clonotype. The chain carries TRBV24-1 and TRBJ1-2; 8 positions match TRBD1. V shed 4 bases and J 4 bases; nucleotides not matched to a gene: 7. The CDR3 is 15 residues long. Germline-derived CDR1 and CDR2 are KGHDR and SFDVKD. Here the CDR3 reads CATSDPGQGAYGYTF. The CDR3 coding sequence is TGTGCCACCAGTGACCCCGGACAGGGCGCCTATGGCTACACCTTC.

This clonotype was detected only a few times. V is TRBV7-2 and J is TRBJ2-1; maybe TRBD2 (6 bases). Germline values: CDR1 SGHTA, CDR2 FQGNSA. V lost 8 bases and J 4 bases, leaving 21 bases between the germline ends. CDR3 length equals 16 residues. CDR3 bases: TGTGCCAGCGGAGGATCAGCGGGCGGGACGTACAATGAGCAGTTCTTC. Its protein is CASGGSAGGTYNEQFF.

This sequence joins TRBV5-1 and TRBJ2-5, with D tentatively TRBD2 (6 bases). Germline-derived CDR1 and CDR2 are SGHRS and YFSETQ. The length of the CDR3 is 15 residues. Trimming removed 2 bases at V and 2 bases at J, with 13 bases between. CDR3 bases: TGCGCCAGCAGCTTACTAGGACTACTACAAGAGACCCAGTACTTC. Encoded protein: CASSLLGLLQETQYF.

This chain joins TRBV6-2 or TRBV6-3 and TRBJ2-1; D is ambiguous. Germline V lookup: CDR1 MNHEY, CDR2 SVGEGT. This CDR3 has 13 amino acids. The V and J ends lost 0 bases and 8 bases respectively, with 8 bases between them. The CDR3 loop is CASSYSGNHEQFF. The CDR3, as DNA: TGTGCCAGCAGTTACTCGGGGAACCATGAGCAGTTCTTC.

This clonotype has more than one count but fewer than ten. The chain combines TRBV7-8 with TRBJ2-3; a weak D match, TRBD2 (6 bases). The CDR3 has 15 amino acids. From germline, CDR1 is SGHVS and CDR2 FQNEAQ. V was shortened by 5 bases and J by 0 bases, with 12 bases between the two germline ends. The CDR3 bases are TGTGCCAGCAGCCGGCGGACTACTAGCACAGATACGCAGTATTTT. Residues: CASSRRTTSTDTQYF.

This clonotype was seen only a few times. The chain is built from TRBV3-1 and TRBJ2-1; no clear D. Germline V lookup: CDR1 LGHDT, CDR2 YNNKEL (reference sequence). The CDR3 runs 14 residues. Trimming cost V 3 bases and J 4 bases, with 10 bases left between them. DNA for the CDR3: TGTGCCAGCAGCCAGAGGAATACATACAATGAGCAGTTCTTC. It translates to CASSQRNTYNEQFF.

The genes are TRBV12-3 or TRBV12-4 and TRBJ1-2, with D possibly being TRBD1 (5 bases). The CDR3 totals 13 residues. The V end lost 6 bases, the J end lost 5 bases, and 13 bases lay between the germline ends. CDR3 in DNA: TGTGCCAGCAGGGGGGACGGGCTTTATGGCTACACCTTC. Protein product: CASRGDGLYGYTF.

This clonotype appeared a few times. The chain recombines TRBV15 with TRBJ2-4; TRBD2 matches at 13 bases. The CDR3 contains 17 residues. V was pared by 5 bases and J by 1 base, with 5 bases of the junction left unmatched. Germline assignment: CDR1 LNHNV and CDR2 YYDKDF (reference sequence). CDR3 in DNA: TGTGCCACCAGCGACGGGACTAGCGGGGTGGCCAAAAACATTCAGTACTTC. This sequence encodes CATSDGTSGVAKNIQYF.

The chain employs TRBV6-5 and TRBJ1-5; D possibly corresponds to TRBD1 (6 bases). Germline V gives CDR1 MNHEY, CDR2 SVGAGI. This CDR3 region has 15 residues. Trimming left V 6 bases short and J 0 bases short, with 12 bases between. The CDR3 bases are TGTGCCAGCAGGCGAACAGGGTTTAGCAATCAGCCCCAGCATTTT. This encodes CASRRTGFSNQPQHF.

V and J are TRBV6-2 or TRBV6-3 and TRBJ1-2, with 7 positions matching TRBD1. V was pared by 2 bases and J by 4 bases, with 7 bases of the junction left unmatched. Per the germline V gene, CDR1 is MNHEY and CDR2 is SVGEGT. The length of the CDR3 is 15 residues. CDR3 DNA: TGTGCCAGCAGTTACGGCGGGACAGTCCCCTATGGCTACACCTTC. Translated, it gives CASSYGGTVPYGYTF.